This is a list of T cell receptor beta chains from one sample in a study of T cell changes during pregnancy in multiple sclerosis. Sequenced by immunoSEQ multiplex PCR; TCRdb stores in-frame clones only, minus some. The profile shows over 45,000 clones, just over 85% of them singletons. Sequences were derived from CD4+ T cells from peripheral blood mononuclear cells, sampled in the second trimester of pregnancy. Receptors originate from a female donor with multiple sclerosis, enrolled in a pregnancy study. Both conserved end residues are part of each CDR3. The D gene is left open where the match is weak. Some rows mark clone size as missing; the rest say once, few, many or name a class of expanded clone.

.,TRBV2,TRBD2,TRBJ2-7,CASQRESISWRDF,TGTGCCAGCCAGCGGGAGAGTATAAGTTGGAGGGACTTC
.,TRBV5-4,TRBD2,TRBJ2-1,CASSLMVAGWYHNEQFF,TGTGCCAGCAGCTTGATGGTAGCGGGATGGTATCACAATGAGCAGTTCTTC
.,TRBV6-1,TRBD2,TRBJ2-1,CASTAGGYNEQFF,TGTGCCAGCACGGCGGGAGGTTACAATGAGCAGTTCTTC
few,TRBV7-2,TRBD2,TRBJ2-5,CASSPYGREETQYF,TGTGCCAGCAGCCCTTACGGGAGGGAAGAGACCCAGTACTTC
.,TRBV5-5,TRBD2,TRBJ2-7,CASSFGLAGVRAYEQYF,TGTGCCAGCAGCTTTGGACTAGCGGGAGTACGGGCCTACGAGCAGTACTTC
.,TRBV7-2,.,TRBJ2-1,CASSLGGSGNEQFF,TGTGCCAGCAGCTTAGGGGGCTCAGGCAATGAGCAGTTCTTC
.,TRBV28,.,TRBJ2-7,CASSFPDGSAGEQYF,TGTGCCAGCAGTTTCCCGGACGGGAGTGCCGGGGAGCAGTACTTC
.,TRBV11-2,.,TRBJ2-5,CASSLRLAKGETQYF,TGTGCCAGCAGCTTAAGGCTAGCGAAAGGAGAGACCCAGTACTTC
once,TRBV2,.,TRBJ1-2,CASSGPQGVDGYTF,TGTGCCAGCAGTGGACCACAGGGAGTAGATGGCTACACCTTC
once,TRBV6-5,TRBD2,TRBJ2-1,CASARREDYEQFF,TGTGCCAGTGCTAGACGGGAGGACTATGAGCAGTTCTTC
.,TRBV7-8,TRBD2,TRBJ2-3,CASSLDRTSGRADTQYF,TGTGCCAGCAGCTTAGACCGGACTAGCGGGAGAGCAGATACGCAGTATTTT
.,TRBV10-2,.,TRBJ1-1,CASSELGENTEAFF,TGCGCCAGCAGTGAGTTAGGGGAGAACACTGAAGCTTTCTTT
once,TRBV6-4,TRBD2,TRBJ2-1,CASSDSTAGGYNEQFF,TGTGCCAGCAGTGACTCCACAGCGGGAGGTTACAATGAGCAGTTCTTC
.,TRBV11-1,.,TRBJ1-2,CASSPEGSLEGENGYTF,TGTGCCAGCAGCCCGGAAGGGAGCCTGGAAGGTGAGAATGGCTACACCTTC